This TCR beta chain is drawn from a study of siplizumab effects on memory and regulatory T cells. Points from the study as a whole: The study found that mappable alloreactive CD4+ clones averaged nearly 70% Treg-derived with siplizumab and roughly 27% in controls. The drug siplizumab significantly decreased the alloreactive sequences that could be traced to unstimulated CD4+ memory cells.

As regards this clone: The antigen is undetermined.

TCRdb keeps only in-frame clones here, not all; method: immunoSEQ multiplex PCR. The sample lists under 100,000 clones; roughly 94% were seen once. This CDR3 is 17 amino acids long. V was shortened by 2 bases and J by 1 base, with 17 bases between the two germline ends. Germline assignment: CDR1 GTSNPN and CDR2 SVGIG (reference sequence). This clonotype was obtained from a human donor in good health. V and J are TRBV30 and TRBJ2-2; weak D call: TRBD2 (5 bases). Sequenced sample: non-Treg CD4+ T cells sorted from blood. In DNA, the CDR3 is TGTGCCTGGAGTAGCCAATTTCCGGGATTGAACACCGGGGAGCTGTTTTTT. Protein sequence: CAWSSQFPGLNTGELFF.